The next 26 T cell receptor beta chains were all read from a single sample in a study of blood T cell repertoires in COVID-19. TCRdb's table, derived via immunoSEQ multiplex PCR, lists solely in-frame clones and lacks some. The sample has 60,000 to 75,000 clones; approximately 82% are singletons. The specimen sequenced was peripheral blood. The receptors come from a woman older than 75 with acute or convalescent COVID-19.

The rearrangement uses TRBV7-3 and TRBJ2-1; a possible D gene is TRBD1 (6 bases). The CDR3 covers 16 residues. The germline V gene encodes CDR1 SGHTA and CDR2 FQGTGA. Trimming cost V 0 bases and J 0 bases, with 9 bases left between them. CDR3 loop: CASSLTRGSSYNEQFF. CDR3 coding DNA: TGTGCCAGCAGCTTAACAAGGGGGAGCTCCTACAATGAGCAGTTCTTC.

The chain uses TRBV27 and TRBJ2-3; D gene ambiguous. CDR3 length: 14 residues. Germline-derived CDR1 and CDR2 are MNHEY and SMNVEV (reference sequence). Deletions cut 2 bases from V and 4 bases from J, with 10 bases between. The CDR3 DNA sequence: TGTGCCAGCAGTTTAAAATTCCAGTCAGATACGCAGTATTTT. Encoded protein: CASSLKFQSDTQYF.

The chain has TRBV7-2 and TRBJ2-2; 13 nucleotides align to TRBD2. The trim removed 5 bases at V and 7 bases at J, leaving 7 bases unmatched. The CDR3 is made up of 16 amino acids. The germline CDR1 and CDR2 sequences are SGHTA and FQGNSA. The CDR3 region is CASSERLAGGRGELFF. The DNA of the CDR3 is TGTGCCAGCAGCGAGCGACTAGCGGGGGGACGCGGGGAGCTGTTTTTT.

The rearrangement links TRBV5-6 to TRBJ2-1; 7 bases align to TRBD1. The trim removed 2 bases at V and 1 base at J, leaving 6 bases unmatched. CDR1 is SGHDT and CDR2 is YYEEEE in the germline V gene. This CDR3 spans 16 amino acids. The CDR3 loop reads CASSFATGASYNEQFF. CDR3 coding DNA: TGTGCCAGCAGCTTCGCCACAGGGGCTTCCTACAATGAGCAGTTCTTC.

This chain joins TRBV7-8 and TRBJ2-7; 7 bases fit TRBD1. CDR3 length: 11 residues. Looked up from germline, CDR1 is SGHVS and CDR2 is FQNEAQ. Trimming at V came to 1 base and at J to 10 bases, leaving 1 base not matched to a gene. Here the CDR3 DNA reads TGTGCCAGCAGCTTAGGGGACAGACAGTACTTC. This encodes CASSLGDRQYF.

V is TRBV6-1 and J is TRBJ2-7; the match to TRBD1 covers 12 bases. Germline lookup yields CDR1 MNHNS and CDR2 SASEGT. After removal of 4 bases from V and 3 bases from J, the junction contained 10 bases not matched to a gene. This CDR3 is built from 17 residues. The DNA of the CDR3 is TGTGCCAGCAGTGGAAATCTGGGACAGGGGGCTTTCTACGAGCAGTACTTC. Translating gives CASSGNLGQGAFYEQYF.

The chain links TRBV14 to TRBJ2-2; D remains unclear. The CDR3 length is 13 residues. V dropped 2 bases and J dropped 3 bases, with 4 bases sitting between them. Germline V gives CDR1 SGHDN, CDR2 FVKESK. The CDR3 protein is CASSQFDTGELFF. The CDR3 coding sequence is TGTGCCAGCAGCCAATTCGACACCGGGGAGCTGTTTTTT.

The rearrangement links TRBV6-5 to TRBJ2-2, with 9 bases fitting TRBD2. Germline V gene sequence: CDR1 MNHEY, CDR2 SVGAGI. The CDR3 consists of 15 residues. V shed 8 bases and J 0 bases; nucleotides not matched to a gene: 4. The CDR3 sequence is CASHLAGANTGELFF. The DNA for the CDR3 is TGTGCCAGCCATTTAGCGGGGGCGAACACCGGGGAGCTGTTTTTT.

V and J are TRBV27 and TRBJ1-5; no clear D. CDR1 is MNHEY and CDR2 is SMNVEV in the germline V gene (reference sequence). CDR3 size: 14 residues. The ends were cut back, 2 bases at V and 6 bases at J, with 11 bases in the middle. The CDR3, as DNA: TGTGCCAGCAGTTTAGTCGGAGAAGGTCAGCCCCAGCATTTT. Protein product: CASSLVGEGQPQHF.

This chain connects TRBV29-1 to TRBJ2-5; 7 nucleotides align to TRBD1. Germline CDR1 SQVTM, CDR2 ANQGSEA. The V gene end was trimmed by 7 bases and the J gene end by 4 bases; junction bases not matched to a gene: 6. This CDR3 comprises 12 residues. CDR3 nucleotide sequence: TGCAGCGCGACAGGGTGGGGAGAGACCCAGTACTTC. Its translation: CSATGWGETQYF.

This clone was observed a handful of times. The V and J genes are TRBV23-1 and TRBJ2-2; D gene ambiguous. TRBV23-1 belongs to the ORF category, with a function that is uncertain. The CDR3 contains 16 residues. V dropped 2 bases and J dropped 6 bases, with 16 bases sitting between them. This chain's CDR3 is CASSQPAVTVAGELFF. The DNA for the CDR3 is TGCGCCAGCAGTCAACCCGCGGTGACGGTGGCCGGGGAGCTGTTTTTT.

The rearrangement joins TRBV6-5 to TRBJ1-6, with D uncertain. The germline V gene encodes CDR1 MNHEY and CDR2 SVGAGI. This CDR3 spans 13 amino acids. With 0 bases removed from V and 8 bases from J, the gap between germline ends came to 5 bases. CDR3 DNA: TGTGCCAGCAGTTACTCGAGAGATTCACCCCTCCACTTT. It yields the protein CASSYSRDSPLHF.

The V call is TRBV5-1, the J call TRBJ1-6; a possible D gene is TRBD1 (5 bases). Trimming stripped 3 bases from V and 9 bases from J, with 13 bases between. The CDR3 spans 14 residues. In germline, CDR1 is SGHRS, CDR2 YFSETQ. In nucleotides, the CDR3 is TGCGCCAGCAGCTCGGGGGTAGTAAGTTCACCCCTCCACTTT. Its translation: CASSSGVVSSPLHF.

This clone has only a few counts. This chain connects TRBV19 to TRBJ1-1; tentative D call: TRBD1 (5 bases). With 3 bases removed from V and 10 bases from J, the gap between germline ends came to 15 bases. This CDR3 comprises 13 residues. CDR1 LNHDA and CDR2 SQIVND come from the germline V gene (reference sequence). CDR3 sequence: CASSIGGRTGAFF. CDR3 nucleotide sequence: TGTGCCAGTAGTATCGGGGGTCGAACGGGAGCTTTCTTT.

Only one count was recorded for this clone. The chain combines TRBV5-5 with TRBJ2-6; possibly TRBD2 for D (6 bases). From germline, CDR1 is SGHKS and CDR2 YYEKEE (reference sequence). Trimming removed 4 bases from V and 0 bases from J, with 11 bases in between. The CDR3 length is 16 residues. CDR3 nucleotide sequence: TGTGCCAGCAGCCCGGGAGTAATCTCTGGGGCCAACGTCCTGACTTTC. This encodes CASSPGVISGANVLTF.

The chain links TRBV28 to TRBJ2-2; TRBD2 aligns across 9 bases. Germline values: CDR1 MDHEN, CDR2 SYDVKM. With V trimmed by 8 bases and J by 0 bases, 7 bases remained unmatched. The CDR3 is 16 residues long. For the CDR3, the DNA is TGTGCCAGCCCTCCTAGCGGGGTCGCGAACACCGGGGAGCTGTTTTTT. This sequence encodes CASPPSGVANTGELFF.

V and J are TRBV6-1 and TRBJ1-2; possible D gene TRBD1, 5 bases. V was trimmed by 3 bases and J by 3 bases, leaving 11 bases between them. Germline CDR1 MNHNS, CDR2 SASEGT. The CDR3 is made up of 14 amino acids. The CDR3 protein is CASSESWGDYGYTF. CDR3 DNA sequence: TGTGCCAGCAGTGAGTCATGGGGCGACTATGGCTACACCTTC.

The gene calls are TRBV2 and TRBJ1-3, with unresolved D. V lost 3 bases and J lost 4, with 10 bases in between. CDR1 is SNHLY and CDR2 is FYNNEI in the germline V gene. This CDR3 comprises 14 residues. This chain's CDR3 is CASSDGGLGNTIYF. The DNA of the CDR3 is TGTGCCAGCAGTGATGGCGGGCTCGGAAACACCATATATTTT.

J is TRBJ1-2 and V is TRBV20-1, with D unresolved. Germline V gene sequence: CDR1 DFQATT, CDR2 SNEGSKA (reference sequence). The V gene lost 1 base and the J gene lost 7 bases, with 7 bases spanning the gap. This CDR3 is built from 11 residues. The CDR3 sequence: CSARVTGGYTF. In DNA form, the CDR3 reads TGCAGTGCTAGAGTGACTGGTGGCTACACCTTC.

The genes are TRBV4-2 and TRBJ2-1; 7 nucleotides agree with TRBD1. J lost 6 bases, V lost 0 bases, and 8 bases had no gene match. The CDR3 totals 16 residues. CDR1 and CDR2 from the germline V gene are LGHNA and YNFKEQ. The CDR3 DNA is TGTGCCAGCAGCCAAGAAATTGGACAGGCAGTCAATGAGCAGTTCTTC. Its protein is CASSQEIGQAVNEQFF.

The J gene is TRBJ2-5, the V gene TRBV6-4; 12 nucleotides agree with TRBD2. CDR1 MRHNA and CDR2 SNTAGT come from the germline V gene. V shed 2 bases, J shed 2 bases, and the junction held 6 bases outside the gene matches. The CDR3 spans 17 residues. CDR3 amino acids: CASSDPGLAGYQETQYF. Here the CDR3 DNA reads TGTGCCAGCAGTGACCCGGGACTAGCGGGCTATCAAGAGACCCAGTACTTC.

The rearrangement uses TRBV7-2 and TRBJ2-7, with D perhaps matching TRBD1 (8 bases). CDR1 is SGHTA, CDR2 FQGNSA, per germline. The ends were cut back, 5 bases at V and 5 bases at J, with 22 bases in the middle. The CDR3 totals 16 residues. The CDR3 DNA is TGTGCCAGCAGCCCGAGGGGGGGGACAGGAGGCGACGAGCAGTACTTC. This codes for CASSPRGGTGGDEQYF.

The chain combines TRBV19 with TRBJ1-4, with a tentative D call TRBD1 (5 bases). CDR1 is LNHDA and CDR2 is SQIVND in the germline V gene (reference sequence). V shed 7 bases and J shed 0 bases, with 9 bases lying between them. The CDR3 sequence is 14 residues long. CDR3 protein: CASTDSATNEKLFF. In DNA, the CDR3 is TGTGCCAGTACAGACAGTGCAACTAATGAAAAACTGTTTTTT.

In nucleotides, the CDR3 is TGTGCCAGTAGTCTACGGTGGACAGGAACTTACTATGGCTACACCTTC. Translation: CASSLRWTGTYYGYTF. The rearrangement links TRBV19 to TRBJ1-2, with TRBD1 matching over 7 bases. With V trimmed by 5 bases and J by 3 bases, 12 bases remained unmatched. The germline V gene has CDR1 LNHDA and CDR2 SQIVND (reference sequence). The CDR3 covers 16 residues.

The chain recombines TRBV29-1 with TRBJ2-1; D is perhaps TRBD2 (6 bases). CDR3 length: 12 residues. CDR1 is SQVTM and CDR2 is ANQGSEA in the germline V gene. V lost 3 bases and J 10 bases, leaving 13 bases between the germline ends. The CDR3 sequence: CSVEGEALEQFF. CDR3 coding DNA: TGCAGCGTTGAGGGGGAGGCCCTCGAGCAGTTCTTC.

CDR3 amino acids: CASSGKTSLFYNEQFF. For the CDR3, the DNA is TGTGCCAGCAGCGGGAAGACTAGCCTCTTTTACAATGAGCAGTTCTTC. The V call is TRBV5-5, the J call TRBJ2-1, with 7 positions matching TRBD2. Germline CDR1 and CDR2: SGHKS and YYEKEE (reference sequence). J gave up 4 bases and V 4 bases, and 11 bases lay outside the gene matches. The length of the CDR3 is 16 residues.